The rows below give T cell receptor beta chains drawn from one sample of a study of PD-L1 blockade in urothelial cancer. TCRdb keeps only in-frame clones here, not all; method: immunoSEQ multiplex PCR. The sample consists of roughly 48,000 clones, roughly 84% of them appearing once. This specimen consisted of PBMCs, obtained around atezolizumab (anti-PD-L1) treatment. The receptors here all came from a man aged 40-55 years with urothelial cancer. Both conserved end residues are part of each CDR3. A D gene is named only where the DNA matches it firmly. Expanded clones get a size class; other rows say once, few or many, or leave the size out.

>-|TRBD2|TRBJ2-7|TRBV19
CASTSSGLVTGEQYF
TGTGCCAGTACCAGCTCGGGACTAGTCACCGGCGAGCAGTACTTC
>-|TRBD1|TRBJ2-1|TRBV7-3
CASSTWPGGYNEQFF
TGTGCCAGCAGCACATGGCCAGGGGGCTACAATGAGCAGTTCTTC
>few|-|TRBJ2-2|TRBV9
CASSATPGQGGELFF
TGTGCCAGCAGCGCGACACCGGGACAAGGAGGGGAGCTGTTTTTT
>-|-|TRBJ2-1|TRBV7-9
CASSLGRVNEQFF
TGTGCCAGCAGCTTAGGTCGGGTTAATGAGCAGTTCTTC
>once|-|TRBJ2-7|TRBV6-1
CASSEAPREQYF
TGTGCCAGCAGTGAAGCCCCGCGCGAGCAGTACTTC
>-|-|TRBJ1-2|TRBV6-1
CASSSPLGYTF
TGTGCCAGCAGTTCACCTCTAGGCTACACCTTC
>-|-|TRBJ1-2|TRBV19
CASSIPPPGGYGYTF
TGTGCCAGTAGTATCCCCCCTCCGGGAGGCTATGGCTACACCTTC
>medium-sized|TRBD1|TRBJ1-2|TRBV30
CAWSSKGAQGYTF
TGTGCCTGGAGTTCCAAGGGGGCGCAAGGCTACACCTTC
>-|-|TRBJ2-5|TRBV28
CASSGRAETQYF
TGTGCCAGCTCCGGGAGAGCAGAGACCCAGTACTTC
>-|-|TRBJ1-1|TRBV6-5
CASSYYPPVPVEAFF
TGTGCCAGCAGTTACTATCCCCCTGTGCCAGTTGAAGCTTTCTTT
>-|-|TRBJ2-2|TRBV6-5
CASSQGTWNTGELFF
TGTGCCAGCAGCCAAGGGACATGGAACACCGGGGAGCTGTTTTTT
>once|-|TRBJ1-5|TRBV19
CASSWAGNQPQHF
TGTGCCAGTAGTTGGGCAGGGAATCAGCCCCAGCATTTT
>-|TRBD2|TRBJ2-7|TRBV4-2
CASSQDGGRAKDHEQYF
TGTGCCAGCAGCCAAGATGGTGGGAGGGCCAAAGATCACGAGCAGTACTTC
>-|-|TRBJ1-5|TRBV28
CASSNPQGYQPQHF
TGTGCCAGCAGTAACCCCCAGGGTTACCAGCCCCAGCATTTT
>-|-|TRBJ1-1|TRBV18
CASSKDRMNTEAFF
TGTGCCAGCTCCAAAGACAGGATGAACACTGAAGCTTTCTTT
>-|TRBD1|TRBJ1-5|TRBV19
CASIHLGAGGQPQHF
TGTGCCAGTATCCACCTCGGGGCAGGGGGTCAGCCCCAGCATTTT
>-|TRBD2|TRBJ2-1|TRBV5-1
CASSLVLAGGDNYNEQFF
TGCGCCAGCAGCTTGGTACTAGCGGGAGGCGATAACTACAATGAGCAGTTCTTC
>-|-|TRBJ1-4|TRBV9
CASRDPRWGVGEKLFF
TGTGCCAGCAGAGACCCCCGGTGGGGCGTGGGTGAAAAACTGTTTTTT
>-|-|TRBJ1-5|TRBV15
CATSGTGKPQHF
TGTGCCACCAGCGGAACAGGAAAGCCCCAGCATTTT
>-|TRBD1|TRBJ2-4|TRBV28
CASLVTGADIQYF
TGTGCCAGCCTGGTGACAGGGGCAGACATTCAGTACTTC
>once|-|TRBJ2-7|TRBV9
CASSVEGGRAYEQYF
TGTGCCAGCAGCGTAGAAGGGGGGAGGGCCTATGAGCAGTACTTC
>-|TRBD2|TRBJ2-7|TRBV11-2
CASSRLAGRHYEQYF
TGTGCCAGCAGCCGACTAGCGGGACGACACTACGAGCAGTACTTC
>few|TRBD1|TRBJ1-1|TRBV19
CASSPGQGRTEAFF
TGTGCCAGTAGCCCGGGACAGGGGAGGACTGAAGCTTTCTTT
>once|TRBD1|TRBJ2-6|TRBV28
CASSPWTGGNSGANVLTF
TGTGCCAGCAGTCCATGGACAGGGGGAAACTCTGGGGCCAACGTCCTGACTTTC
>-|-|TRBJ1-3|TRBV19
CASSPSGNTIYF
TGTGCCAGTAGTCCTTCTGGAAACACCATATATTTT